This T cell receptor beta chain was captured in a study of OX40 agonist ivuxolimab in advanced cancers. The method was immunoSEQ multiplex PCR; TCRdb's version includes in-frame clones alone and lacks a portion of them. The table includes approximately 82,000 clones, approximately 87% detected once. Per germline, CDR1 MGHRA and CDR2 YSYEKL. After removal of 1 base from V and 5 bases from J, the junction contained 4 bases not matched to a gene. The length of the CDR3 is 15 residues. Findings of the study overall: On average, a greater number of expanded clones characterised CD8+ T cells relative to CD4+. The work left the antigen specificity of expanded peripheral T cells undetermined.

This clone was observed a single time. Its antigen is not known. The input for sequencing was CD4+ or CD8+ T cells sorted from blood, taken in a trial of the OX40 agonist ivuxolimab. This clonotype originated in an adult with an advanced solid tumor such as melanoma, head and neck, liver or kidney cancer. The chain recombines TRBV4-1 with TRBJ2-2; 7 bases align to TRBD1. The CDR3 DNA reads TGCGCCAGCAGCCAAGGCACAGGGGCGACCGGGGAGCTGTTTTTT. This translates into CASSQGTGATGELFF.